These 11 T cell receptor beta chains were all obtained from the same sample, sequenced in a study of control samples from healthy donors and cancer patients. Generated by immunoSEQ multiplex PCR, the TCRdb table keeps only in-frame clones and is missing some. The sample lists about 120,000 clones, approximately 90% occurring once. The sample consisted of blood. These receptors were collected from a woman aged 65 to 85 in good health.

The chain employs TRBV5-4 and TRBJ2-1; D gene unclear. The V end lost 2 bases, the J end lost 4 bases, and 4 bases lay between the germline ends. The CDR3 is 12 amino acids. Per germline, CDR1 SGHNT and CDR2 YYREEE (reference sequence). Here the CDR3 reads CASSLAYNEQFF. The CDR3 nucleotides are TGTGCCAGCAGCTTAGCGTACAATGAGCAGTTCTTC. The entire variable domain, with the rest obtained from reference TRBV5-4 and TRBJ2-1, is as follows: ETGVTQSPTHLIKTRGQQVTLRCSSQSGHNTVSWYQQALGQGPQFIFQYYREEENGRGNFPPRFSGLQFPNYSSELNVNALELDDSALYLCASSLAYNEQFFGPGTRLTVL.

The CDR3 loop is CASSLYTTGQKSYEQYF. As DNA, the CDR3 is TGTGCCAGCAGTCTATACACCACGGGACAAAAATCCTACGAGCAGTACTTC. This chain connects TRBV28 to TRBJ2-7, with D possibly TRBD1 on 6 matching bases. V lost 5 bases to trimming and J lost 1 base, with 21 bases between them. CDR3 length: 17 residues. The germline gives CDR1 MDHEN, CDR2 SYDVKM.

CDR3 residues: CASSRTGSGETQYF. Written as DNA, the CDR3 is TGTGCCAGCAGCCGCACAGGGTCCGGAGAGACCCAGTACTTC. V gene TRBV7-6 combines with J gene TRBJ2-5, with D perhaps TRBD1 (6 bases). Trimming left V 5 bases short and J 4 bases short, with 14 bases between. The CDR3 consists of 14 residues. The germline gives CDR1 SGHVS, CDR2 FNYEAQ.

The chain uses TRBV6-2 or TRBV6-3 and TRBJ2-3; unclear D gene. V was clipped by 6 bases and J by 2 bases, with 12 bases between them. Germline CDR1 and CDR2: MNHEY and SVGEGT. The CDR3 has 14 residues. The CDR3 nucleotides read TGTGCCAGCAGCTTCGTAGGTTTCACAGATACGCAGTATTTT. Its protein product is CASSFVGFTDTQYF.

The chain couples TRBV6-1 to TRBJ1-2; D not resolved. V lost 0 bases and J lost 4, with 12 bases in between. This CDR3 has 15 amino acids. CDR1 MNHNS and CDR2 SASEGT come from the germline V gene. This CDR3 is CASSEAARTGYGYTF. The CDR3 DNA reads TGTGCCAGCAGTGAAGCGGCCAGGACGGGCTATGGCTACACCTTC.

The rearrangement uses TRBV7-3 and TRBJ2-2; the D gene is possibly TRBD2 (5 bases). The V gene lost 6 bases and the J gene lost 7 bases, with 12 bases spanning the gap. Per the germline V gene, CDR1 is SGHTA and CDR2 is FQGTGA. This CDR3 has 13 residues. CDR3: CASSPGSSGELFF. CDR3 in DNA: TGTGCCAGCAGTCCGGGGTCGAGCGGGGAGCTGTTTTTT.

V and J are TRBV7-9 and TRBJ1-1; maybe TRBD1 (6 bases). Trimming took 5 bases from V and 5 from J, leaving 18 bases between them. From germline, CDR1 is SEHNR and CDR2 FQNEAQ (reference sequence). This CDR3 is 15 amino acids long. As DNA, the CDR3 is TGTGCCAGCAGCCCCCAGGGGCGAGGGGTAACTGAAGCTTTCTTT. Translating gives CASSPQGRGVTEAFF.

The chain carries TRBV9 and TRBJ2-1; TRBD2 aligns across 8 bases. CDR1 is SGDLS, CDR2 YYNGEE, per germline. The CDR3 is made up of 14 amino acids. The trim removed 4 bases at V and 14 bases at J, leaving 14 bases unmatched. CDR3 sequence reads: CASSPISSGVAKFF. The CDR3 DNA sequence: TGTGCCAGCAGCCCGATAAGTAGCGGGGTTGCGAAGTTCTTC.

The chain links TRBV6-1 to TRBJ1-2; a possible D gene is TRBD1 (6 bases). Germline V gene data show CDR1 as MNHNS and CDR2 as SASEGT. The V end lost 2 bases, the J end lost 7 bases, and 8 bases lay between the germline ends. The CDR3 extends over 12 amino acids. CDR3 nucleotide sequence: TGTGCCAGCAGTGAATACAGGGTTGGCTACACCTTC. This gives the protein CASSEYRVGYTF.

The rearrangement links TRBV11-3 to TRBJ2-2; 10 bases are shared with TRBD2. Unmatched junction bases numbered 13, after V lost 2 bases and J lost 4 bases. CDR1 is SGHNT and CDR2 is YENEEA in the germline V gene. CDR3 length equals 19 residues. The CDR3 DNA reads TGTGCCAGCAGCTTAACCCCTCGTGAAGCGGGGGGGACCACCGGGGAGCTGTTTTTT. Its translation: CASSLTPREAGGTTGELFF.

The V gene is TRBV15, the J gene TRBJ1-1; the match to TRBD1 covers 7 bases. Per germline, CDR1 LNHNV and CDR2 YYDKDF (reference sequence). The V gene end was trimmed by 3 bases and the J gene end by 3 bases; junction bases not matched to a gene: 16. The CDR3 contains 18 residues. The CDR3 loop is CATSSPWALDRMHTEAFF. For the CDR3, the DNA is TGTGCCACCAGCAGTCCTTGGGCTTTGGACAGGATGCACACTGAAGCTTTCTTT.